These 31 T cell receptor beta chains came from one sample sequenced in a study of cytomegalovirus exposure and HLA in healthy donors. Primers: 60 Vbeta forward and 13 Jbeta reverse. The assay was immunoSEQ multiplex PCR, and TCRdb's table has in-frame clones only and misses some. The sample consists of 150,000 to 200,000 clones, about 80% of them appearing once. The material sequenced was PBMCs. The receptor set was obtained from a girl aged 10 to 17 in good health and CMV-seropositive.

This clone was counted only a few times. The chain links TRBV5-1 to TRBJ2-7; D remains unclear. Deletions cut 4 bases from V and 2 bases from J, with 13 bases between. The CDR3 length is 14 residues. The germline V gene has CDR1 SGHRS and CDR2 YFSETQ. CDR3 DNA sequence: TGCGCCAGCAGCCTTCTCTCAGGCCCCTACGAGCAGTACTTC. Translated, it gives CASSLLSGPYEQYF.

This clone was detected only once. The V gene is TRBV28, the J gene TRBJ1-3; no clear D gene. This CDR3 has 15 residues. V dropped 4 bases and J dropped 0 bases, with 10 bases sitting between them. CDR1 and CDR2 (germline): MDHEN, SYDVKM. The CDR3 reads CASSSRTYSGNTIYF. CDR3 bases: TGTGCCAGCAGTTCCAGGACTTACTCTGGAAACACCATATATTTT.

The CDR3, as DNA: TGTGCCAGCAGCGCAGAAACAGGGGTCGAGACCCAGTACTTC. It codes for CASSAETGVETQYF. The chain uses TRBV9 and TRBJ2-5; TRBD1 aligns across 7 bases. CDR1 is SGDLS and CDR2 is YYNGEE in the germline V gene. The CDR3 consists of 14 residues. V lost 3 bases and J lost 5; bases outside the gene matches: 7.

The chain combines TRBV11-2 with TRBJ2-1; 7 nucleotides match TRBD2. With V trimmed by 8 bases and J by 0 bases, 4 bases remained unmatched. The CDR3 is made up of 14 amino acids. From germline, CDR1 is SGHAT and CDR2 FQNNGV. CDR3 sequence: CASREVGSYNEQFF. CDR3 in DNA: TGTGCCAGCCGGGAGGTTGGCTCCTACAATGAGCAGTTCTTC.

This rearrangement joins TRBV18 to TRBJ1-5; TRBD1 matches 7 bases. The CDR3 length is 13 residues. From germline, CDR1 is KGHSH and CDR2 LQKENI. J lost 6 bases, V lost 1 base, and 0 bases had no gene match. The DNA of the CDR3 is TGTGCCAGCTCACCACAGGGGGCTCAGCCCCAGCATTTT. Its translation: CASSPQGAQPQHF.

This rearrangement joins TRBV7-2 to TRBJ2-1; tentative D call: TRBD1 (5 bases). The ends were cut back, 4 bases at V and 0 bases at J, with 10 bases in the middle. This CDR3 contains 15 residues. Germline V gene sequence: CDR1 SGHTA, CDR2 FQGNSA. DNA for the CDR3: TGTGCCAGCAGCTCAGATAGGGGCTCCTACAATGAGCAGTTCTTC. Translating it yields CASSSDRGSYNEQFF. Using reference TRBV7-2 and TRBJ2-1 for the parts outside the CDR3, the full variable domain is GAGVSQSPSNKVTEKGKDVELRCDPISGHTALYWYRQSLGQGLEFLIYFQGNSAPDKSGLPSDRFSAERTGGSVSTLTIQRTQQEDSAVYLCASSSDRGSYNEQFFGPGTRLTVL.

This chain uses TRBV9 with TRBJ2-3; 7 bases match TRBD1. There are 15 residues in the CDR3. V shed 4 bases and J 2 bases; nucleotides not matched to a gene: 7. CDR1 is SGDLS and CDR2 is YYNGEE in the germline V gene. The CDR3, as DNA: TGTGCCAGCAGCCCCGGGACAGTAATCACAGATACGCAGTATTTT. Residues: CASSPGTVITDTQYF.

The rearrangement joins TRBV6-1 to TRBJ2-5; 7 bases fit TRBD2. Trimming cost V 4 bases and J 1 base; bases outside gene matches: 3. Germline V gene lookup returns CDR1 MNHNS and CDR2 SASEGT. CDR3 length equals 14 residues. For the CDR3, the DNA is TGTGCCAGCAGTGCGGGAGGAGCCCAAGAGACCCAGTACTTC. Encoded protein: CASSAGGAQETQYF.

The V and J genes are TRBV6-6 and TRBJ1-2, with unresolved D. Germline V gene data show CDR1 as MNHNY and CDR2 as SVGAGI (reference sequence). The CDR3 sequence is 15 residues long. The V gene lost 0 bases and the J gene lost 3 bases, with 11 bases spanning the gap. The CDR3 is CASSYSREGDYGYTF. CDR3 bases: TGTGCCAGCAGTTACTCGAGAGAGGGCGACTATGGCTACACCTTC.

This chain uses TRBV30 with TRBJ1-5; the match to TRBD1 covers 9 bases. The CDR3 sequence is 14 residues long. The ends lost 5 bases at V and 5 bases at J; junction bases unmatched: 7. The germline gives CDR1 GTSNPN, CDR2 SVGIG (reference sequence). CDR3 amino acids: CAWSPGQGDQPQHF. In DNA, the CDR3 is TGTGCCTGGTCCCCGGGACAGGGAGATCAGCCCCAGCATTTT. Complete variable domain (other parts from reference TRBV30 and TRBJ1-5): SQTIHQWPATLVQPVGSPLSLECTVEGTSNPNLYWYRQAAGRGLQLLFYSVGIGQISSEVPQNLSASRPQDRQFILSSKKLLLSDSGFYLCAWSPGQGDQPQHFGDGTRLSIL.

The genes are TRBV27 and TRBJ2-7, with D uncertain. The CDR3 contains 13 residues. V dropped 6 bases and J dropped 5 bases, with 14 bases sitting between them. The germline CDR1 and CDR2 sequences are MNHEY and SMNVEV (reference sequence). CDR3 sequence reads: CASSPPLFHEQYF. The CDR3 region has the DNA TGTGCCAGCAGCCCCCCCCTTTTCCACGAGCAGTACTTC.

This clone was counted once. V is TRBV6-1 and J is TRBJ2-1, with D uncertain. Trimming removed 4 bases at V and 3 bases at J, with 10 bases between. The CDR3 has 14 amino acids. Per the germline V gene, CDR1 is MNHNS and CDR2 is SASEGT. The DNA of the CDR3 is TGTGCCAGCAGTGTTCCATCAGTCTACAATGAGCAGTTCTTC. This translates into CASSVPSVYNEQFF.

DNA for the CDR3: TGTGCCAGCAGTTTCGGGGGTAAAGAGACCCAGTACTTC. It encodes CASSFGGKETQYF. The chain uses TRBV27 and TRBJ2-5; a possible D gene is TRBD2 (6 bases). With 3 bases removed from V and 3 bases from J, the gap between germline ends came to 8 bases. CDR1 and CDR2 from the germline V gene are MNHEY and SMNVEV (reference sequence). The CDR3 is 13 residues long.

The V gene is TRBV30, the J gene TRBJ2-5; a possible D gene is TRBD1 (6 bases). V lost 4 bases and J 2 bases, leaving 17 bases between the germline ends. Germline CDR1 GTSNPN, CDR2 SVGIG (reference sequence). The CDR3 spans 15 residues. CDR3 protein: CAWTLQGLGQETQYF. The CDR3 DNA reads TGTGCCTGGACGTTACAGGGCTTGGGGCAAGAGACCCAGTACTTC.

The V and J genes are TRBV11-3 and TRBJ2-1; 9 bases fit TRBD2. V trimming: 5 bases; J trimming: 5 bases; junction bases outside the gene matches: 13. Germline values: CDR1 SGHNT, CDR2 YENEEA. This CDR3 contains 17 residues. CDR3 nucleotides: TGTGCCAGCAGCAAGACCTGGGAAGCGGGAGGCCACAATGAGCAGTTCTTC. This gives the protein CASSKTWEAGGHNEQFF.

The chain uses TRBV7-3 and TRBJ2-7; D perhaps matches TRBD1 (6 bases). This CDR3 is 14 amino acids long. The V and J ends lost 5 bases and 2 bases respectively, with 13 bases between them. Germline values: CDR1 SGHTA, CDR2 FQGTGA. The CDR3 protein is CASSLRGPPYEQYF. The CDR3 region has the DNA TGTGCCAGCAGCCTCAGGGGTCCCCCCTACGAGCAGTACTTC.

This clone has only one observation. This rearrangement joins TRBV2 to TRBJ1-5; no clear D gene. This CDR3 contains 13 residues. V gave up 5 bases and J gave up 6 bases, with 11 bases separating them. The germline CDR1 and CDR2 sequences are SNHLY and FYNNEI. The CDR3, as DNA: TGTGCCAGCAGTAGGGAGGTGGGTCAGCCCCAGCATTTT. It is translated as CASSREVGQPQHF.

The chain uses TRBV10-3 and TRBJ2-5, with TRBD2 matching 9 bases. Trimming removed 6 bases from V and 5 bases from J; junction bases left unmatched: 7. The CDR3 runs 14 residues. Germline V gene lookup returns CDR1 ENHRY and CDR2 SYGVKD. CDR3 coding DNA: TGTGCCATCAGGTCGGCTAGCGGGATGGAGACCCAGTACTTC. This codes for CAIRSASGMETQYF.

This clone showed up just once. V gene TRBV6-5 combines with J gene TRBJ2-3; D is perhaps TRBD2 (5 bases). V was clipped by 8 bases and J by 0 bases, with 6 bases between them. The germline V gene has CDR1 MNHEY and CDR2 SVGAGI. The length of the CDR3 is 12 residues. CDR3 coding DNA: TGTGCCAGCGGGAGAAGCACAGATACGCAGTATTTT. It is translated as CASGRSTDTQYF.

The CDR3, as DNA: TGCGCCAGCAGCGAACTAGCGGCCGACAATGAGCAGTTCTTC. Translating it yields CASSELAADNEQFF. The J gene is TRBJ2-1, the V gene TRBV5-1; 8 bases align to TRBD2. In germline, CDR1 is SGHRS, CDR2 YFSETQ. After removal of 4 bases from V and 5 bases from J, the junction contained 5 bases not matched to a gene. The CDR3 length is 14 residues.

The rearrangement uses TRBV7-8 and TRBJ2-2; D gene ambiguous. V shed 5 bases and J shed 5 bases, with 15 bases lying between them. The CDR3 totals 15 residues. Looked up from germline, CDR1 is SGHVS and CDR2 is FQNEAQ. CDR3 in amino acids: CASSTSEMKTGELFF. The DNA of the CDR3 is TGTGCCAGCAGCACCTCGGAGATGAAGACCGGGGAGCTGTTTTTT.

In its sample, this clone was seen a few times. This chain joins TRBV10-1 and TRBJ2-1; tentative D call: TRBD2 (6 bases). Germline V gene lookup returns CDR1 WNHNN and CDR2 SYGVQD (reference sequence). V was cut by 7 bases and J by 13 bases, with 32 bases left in between. This CDR3 spans 17 amino acids. Here the CDR3 reads CASKRTKPHTMSNPQFF. The CDR3 coding sequence is TGCGCCAGCAAACGGACTAAACCCCACACAATGAGCAATCCCCAGTTCTTC.

The rearrangement uses TRBV2 and TRBJ1-1; D might be TRBD1 (6 bases). V lost 3 bases, J lost 11 bases, and 13 bases lay in between. CDR3 length: 12 residues. Germline V CDR1 and CDR2: SNHLY, FYNNEI. The CDR3 nucleotides read TGTGCCAGCAGTGATGACAGGACGCTCGCTTTCTTT. This encodes CASSDDRTLAFF.

The chain is built from TRBV10-3 and TRBJ2-6, with D possibly being TRBD1 (6 bases). The germline V gene encodes CDR1 ENHRY and CDR2 SYGVKD. The CDR3 contains 16 residues. Trimming stripped 2 bases from V and 2 bases from J, with 10 bases between. DNA for the CDR3: TGTGCCATCAGTGAGCCCAACAGGGCTGGGGCCAACGTCCTGACTTTC. This sequence encodes CAISEPNRAGANVLTF.

This chain connects TRBV18 to TRBJ2-7; a weak D match, TRBD1 (5 bases). Per germline, CDR1 KGHSH and CDR2 LQKENI. CDR3 length equals 15 residues. V gave up 2 bases and J gave up 0 bases, with 11 bases separating them. CDR3 bases: TGTGCCAGCTCACCATTAGCCGACAGCTCCTACGAGCAGTACTTC. The encoded protein is CASSPLADSSYEQYF.

This clone occurred a few times. The V call is TRBV14, the J call TRBJ2-2, with D uncertain. The CDR3 loop spans 14 amino acids. From germline, CDR1 is SGHDN and CDR2 FVKESK. Trimming left V 0 bases short and J 5 bases short, with 7 bases between. DNA for the CDR3: TGTGCCAGCAGCCAAGAGCTAGTGACCGGGGAGCTGTTTTTT. It is translated as CASSQELVTGELFF.

This chain joins TRBV5-4 and TRBJ2-1, with a weak D call TRBD2 (7 bases). This CDR3 region has 17 residues. The V end was cut by 4 bases, the J end by 3 bases, with 20 bases between. The germline gives CDR1 SGHNT, CDR2 YYREEE (reference sequence). CDR3 sequence reads: CASSKTAGGQGYNEQFF. In DNA form, the CDR3 reads TGTGCCAGCAGCAAAACGGCCGGGGGGCAGGGCTACAATGAGCAGTTCTTC.

This clone occurred once. This sequence joins TRBV7-2 and TRBJ2-7, with 9 bases that match TRBD2. Trimming removed 1 base from V and 3 bases from J; junction bases left unmatched: 10. Per germline, CDR1 SGHTA and CDR2 FQGNSA. The CDR3 runs to 17 residues. The chain's CDR3 is CASSLDRGGGDDYEQYF. The CDR3 DNA reads as TGTGCCAGCAGCTTAGATCGGGGCGGGGGGGACGACTACGAGCAGTACTTC.

This chain connects TRBV28 to TRBJ2-7; a possible D gene is TRBD2 (6 bases). The CDR3 consists of 13 residues. Germline V gene lookup returns CDR1 MDHEN and CDR2 SYDVKM. V gave up 7 bases and J gave up 4 bases, with 14 bases separating them. The chain's CDR3 is CASTSSGGYEQYF. The CDR3 DNA is TGTGCCAGCACCTCCTCCGGGGGTTACGAGCAGTACTTC.

The chain couples TRBV19 to TRBJ2-5, with TRBD2 identical over 11 bases. This CDR3 has 15 amino acids. Per germline, CDR1 LNHDA and CDR2 SQIVND (reference sequence). V dropped 8 bases and J dropped 4; count of bases not matched to a gene: 9. The CDR3 sequence is CASSNLAGGRETQYF. DNA for the CDR3: TGTGCCAGTTCGAATCTAGCGGGAGGAAGAGAGACCCAGTACTTC.

This clone has more than one count but fewer than ten. The chain is built from TRBV7-2 and TRBJ2-7; D gene ambiguous. This CDR3 region has 13 residues. V dropped 5 bases and J dropped 2 bases, with 10 bases sitting between them. The V gene's germline CDR1 is SGHTA and CDR2 FQGNSA. The CDR3 reads CASSPDITYEQYF. As DNA, the CDR3 is TGTGCCAGCAGCCCAGACATAACCTACGAGCAGTACTTC. Full variable domain (outside the CDR3, taken from reference TRBV7-2 and TRBJ2-7): GAGVSQSPSNKVTEKGKDVELRCDPISGHTALYWYRQSLGQGLEFLIYFQGNSAPDKSGLPSDRFSAERTGGSVSTLTIQRTQQEDSAVYLCASSPDITYEQYFGPGTRLTVT.